This record concerns one TCR beta chain sequence. The target of this receptor is not known. No base quality information exists; no much larger clone differs at one position. The CDR3 numbers 15 residues from cysteine through phenylalanine. Left in the record is the CDR3 DNA by itself, 45 bases read in frame from the first base. Deletion took 1 base off V and 5 bases off J, with a span of 15 bases between the germline ends. CDR1 and CDR2 were assigned from the germline V gene as MGHRA and YSYEKL. This entry belongs to a study of blood T cell repertoires in COVID-19 (dated by TCRdb to about 2020). About the full investigation: Samples from collaborators originated in the United States, Italy and Spain and spanned both the acute and convalescent phases of COVID-19. The prospective study material was composed of cDNA or gDNA derived from T cells, B-cell-depleted T cells, or PBMCs. The dataset comprised deeply sampled blood TCRbeta repertoires from subjects exposed to, actively infected with, or recovered from COVID-19. The repertoires were made available in a free public database intended to serve as a resource for research on the immune response to SARS-CoV-2. Samples were obtained from the ongoing ImmuneRACE study (first 160 participants) and from some 1,200 subjects provided by 6 global collaborators. A de-identified subject ID, COVID-19 status, age in years and sex were almost always included in the sample metadata. Where available, HLA class I and class II types were obtained from metadata supplied by the sample provider rather than from assay-based typing. Broader findings and caveats from the paper: The quantity of clinical and demographic metadata differed by source and by participant and was supplied without curation.

TCRbeta CDR3 regions were amplified from genomic DNA using the immunoSEQ Assay, a bias-controlled multiplex PCR. The paper's data handling went like this. The number of nucleated cells in each sample was estimated from the amplification of reference gene primers within the assay. Sequence reads were collapsed and filtered to measure the absolute abundance of every unique TCRbeta CDR3 rearrangement. For each sample, productive Simpson clonality was calculated by taking the square root of Simpson's diversity index across productive rearrangements. The clones in this table, taken by TCRdb from immuneACCESS, are in-frame only. Not every clone is retained; where verified, under half of the shortfall comes from an unresolved V gene, and the cause of the rest is unknown. V and J calls and clone size follow that table, whereas D and trimming were derived from the DNA. The sample table contains around 100,000 clones; only one count was recorded for roughly nine tenths of them. The ten most abundant clones make up about 15% of the sample.

Whole blood was collected in K2EDTA tubes by collaborating institutions according to the institutions' own protocols. For TCRbeta analysis, collaborators shipped samples in one of three forms: frozen whole blood, isolated PBMCs, or DNA extracted from either of those sample types. The chain joins TRBV4-1 to TRBJ2-7; a weak D assignment points to TRBD2 (6 bases agree). The sequence derives from a woman aged 80 or over in a cohort sampled during active COVID-19. The sample comprised peripheral blood. Read as DNA, the sequence is TGCGCCAGCAGCCAAGCATGGACTACCTTGGACGAGCAGTACTTC. This is translated as CASSQAWTTLDEQYF.